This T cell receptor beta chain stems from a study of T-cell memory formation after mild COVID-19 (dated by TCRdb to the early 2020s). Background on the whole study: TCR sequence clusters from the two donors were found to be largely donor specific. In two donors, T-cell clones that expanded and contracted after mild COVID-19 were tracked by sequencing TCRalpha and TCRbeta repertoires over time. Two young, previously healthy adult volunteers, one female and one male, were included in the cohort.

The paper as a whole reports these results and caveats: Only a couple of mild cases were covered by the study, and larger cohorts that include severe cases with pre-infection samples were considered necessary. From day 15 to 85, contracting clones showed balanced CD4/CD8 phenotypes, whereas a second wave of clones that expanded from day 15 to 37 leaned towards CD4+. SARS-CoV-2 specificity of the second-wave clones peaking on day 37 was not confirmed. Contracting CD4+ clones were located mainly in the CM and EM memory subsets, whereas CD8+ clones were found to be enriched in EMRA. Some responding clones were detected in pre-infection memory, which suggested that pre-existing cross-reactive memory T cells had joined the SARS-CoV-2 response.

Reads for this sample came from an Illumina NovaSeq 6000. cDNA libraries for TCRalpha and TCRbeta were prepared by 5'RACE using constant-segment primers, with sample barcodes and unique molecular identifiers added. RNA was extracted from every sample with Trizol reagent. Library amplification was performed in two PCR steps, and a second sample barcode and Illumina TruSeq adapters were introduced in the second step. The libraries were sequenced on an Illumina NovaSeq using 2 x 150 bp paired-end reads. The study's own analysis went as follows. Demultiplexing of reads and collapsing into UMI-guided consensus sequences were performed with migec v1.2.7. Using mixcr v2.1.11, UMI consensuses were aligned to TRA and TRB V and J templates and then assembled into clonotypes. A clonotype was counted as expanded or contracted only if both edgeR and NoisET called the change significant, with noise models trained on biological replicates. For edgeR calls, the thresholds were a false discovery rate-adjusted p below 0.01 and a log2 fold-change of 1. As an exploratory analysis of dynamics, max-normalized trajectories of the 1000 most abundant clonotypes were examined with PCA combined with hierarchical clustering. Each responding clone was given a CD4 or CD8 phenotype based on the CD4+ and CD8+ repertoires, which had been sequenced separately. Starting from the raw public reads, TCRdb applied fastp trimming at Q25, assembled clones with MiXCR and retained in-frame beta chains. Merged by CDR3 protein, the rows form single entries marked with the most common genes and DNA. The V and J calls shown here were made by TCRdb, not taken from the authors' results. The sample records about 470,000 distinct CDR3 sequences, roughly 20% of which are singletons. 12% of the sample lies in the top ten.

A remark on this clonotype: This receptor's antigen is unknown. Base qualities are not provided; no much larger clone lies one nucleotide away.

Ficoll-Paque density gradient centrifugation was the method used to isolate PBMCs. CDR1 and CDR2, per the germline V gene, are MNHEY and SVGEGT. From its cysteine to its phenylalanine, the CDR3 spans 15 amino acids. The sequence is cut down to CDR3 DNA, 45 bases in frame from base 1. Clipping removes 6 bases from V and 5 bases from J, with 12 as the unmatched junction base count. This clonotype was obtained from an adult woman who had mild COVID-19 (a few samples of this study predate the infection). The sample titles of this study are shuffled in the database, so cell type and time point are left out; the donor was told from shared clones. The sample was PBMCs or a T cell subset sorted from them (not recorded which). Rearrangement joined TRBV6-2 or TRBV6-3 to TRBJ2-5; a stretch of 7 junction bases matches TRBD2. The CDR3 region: CASSPIWLRGETQYF. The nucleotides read TGTGCCAGCAGCCCTATTTGGTTGCGGGGGGAGACCCAGTACTTC.